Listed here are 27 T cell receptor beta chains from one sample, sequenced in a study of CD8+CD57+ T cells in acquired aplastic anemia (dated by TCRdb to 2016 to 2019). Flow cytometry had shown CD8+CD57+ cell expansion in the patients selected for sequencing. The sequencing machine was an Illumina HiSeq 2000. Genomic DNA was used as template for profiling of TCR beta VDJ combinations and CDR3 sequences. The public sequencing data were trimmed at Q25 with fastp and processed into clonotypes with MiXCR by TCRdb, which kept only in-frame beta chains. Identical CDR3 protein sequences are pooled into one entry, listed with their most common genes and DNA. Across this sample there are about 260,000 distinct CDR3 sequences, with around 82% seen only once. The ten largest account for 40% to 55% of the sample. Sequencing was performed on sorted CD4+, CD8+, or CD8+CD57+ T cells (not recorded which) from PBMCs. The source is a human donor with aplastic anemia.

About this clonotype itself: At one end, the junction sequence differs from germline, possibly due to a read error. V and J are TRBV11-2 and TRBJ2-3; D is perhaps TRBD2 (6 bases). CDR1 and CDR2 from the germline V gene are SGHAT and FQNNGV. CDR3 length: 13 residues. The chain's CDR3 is CASGFGGAYTQYF. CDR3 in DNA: TGTGCCAGCGGCTTCGGCGGGGCATATACGCAGTATTTT.

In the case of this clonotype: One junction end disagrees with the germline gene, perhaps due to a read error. CDR3 sequence reads: CATSFQRSGGEDEF. DNA for the CDR3: TGTGCCACCAGCTTTCAAAGAAGCGGGGGGGAGGATGAGTTC. This chain uses TRBV7-9 with TRBJ2-7; 10 bases match TRBD2. From germline, CDR1 is SEHNR and CDR2 FQNEAQ (reference sequence). The CDR3 extends over 14 amino acids.

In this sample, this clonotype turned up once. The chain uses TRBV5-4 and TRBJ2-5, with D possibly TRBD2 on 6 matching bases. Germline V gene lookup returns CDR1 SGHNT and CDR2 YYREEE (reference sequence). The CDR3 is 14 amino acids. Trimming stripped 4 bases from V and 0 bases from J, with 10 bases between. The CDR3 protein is CASSVASDQETQYF. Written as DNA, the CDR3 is TGTGCCAGCAGCGTTGCTAGCGACCAAGAGACCCAGTACTTC.

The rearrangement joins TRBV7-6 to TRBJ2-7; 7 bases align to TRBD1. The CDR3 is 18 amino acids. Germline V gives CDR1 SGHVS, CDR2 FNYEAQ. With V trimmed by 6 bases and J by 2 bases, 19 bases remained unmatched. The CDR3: CASSSDRDGTPLPYEQYV. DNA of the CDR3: TGTGCCAGCAGTTCAGACAGGGACGGTACACCCCTCCCCTACGAGCAGTACGTC.

Here the CDR3 DNA reads TGTGCCAGTCTCGACAGTAACTCTGGAAACATTCAGTACTTC. Protein product: CASLDSNSGNIQYF. The V gene is TRBV13, the J gene TRBJ2-4; a possible D gene is TRBD1 (5 bases). Germline-derived CDR1 and CDR2 are PRHDT and FYEKMQ (reference sequence). V lost 9 bases to trimming and J lost 6 bases, with 18 bases between them. This CDR3 is 14 amino acids long.

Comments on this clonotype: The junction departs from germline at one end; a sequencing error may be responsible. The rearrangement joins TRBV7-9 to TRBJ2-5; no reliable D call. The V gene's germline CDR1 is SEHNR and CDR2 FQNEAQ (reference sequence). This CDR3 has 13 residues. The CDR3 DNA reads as TGTGCCAGCAGCCCTATAGGTACAGTCGCCCACTACTGG. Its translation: CASSPIGTVAHYW.

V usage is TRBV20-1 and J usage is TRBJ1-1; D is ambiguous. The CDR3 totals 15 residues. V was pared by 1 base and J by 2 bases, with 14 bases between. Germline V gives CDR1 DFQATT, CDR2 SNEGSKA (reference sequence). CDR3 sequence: CSARGGDPYNTEAFF. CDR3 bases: TGCAGTGCTAGAGGCGGAGACCCTTACAACACTGAAGCTTTCTTT.

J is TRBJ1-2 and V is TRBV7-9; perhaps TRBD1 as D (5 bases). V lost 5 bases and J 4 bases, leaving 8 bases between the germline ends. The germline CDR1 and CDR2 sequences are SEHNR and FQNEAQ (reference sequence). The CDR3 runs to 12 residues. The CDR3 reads CASSHGTYGYTF. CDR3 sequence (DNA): TGTGCCAGCAGCCATGGGACCTATGGCTACACCTTC.

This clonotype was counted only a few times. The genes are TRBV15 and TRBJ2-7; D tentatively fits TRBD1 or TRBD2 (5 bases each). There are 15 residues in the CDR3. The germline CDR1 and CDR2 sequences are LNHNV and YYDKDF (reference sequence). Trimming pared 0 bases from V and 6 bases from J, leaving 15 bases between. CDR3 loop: CATSRDGRELREQYF. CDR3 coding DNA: TGTGCCACCAGCAGAGATGGCAGGGAGCTGCGCGAGCAGTACTTC.

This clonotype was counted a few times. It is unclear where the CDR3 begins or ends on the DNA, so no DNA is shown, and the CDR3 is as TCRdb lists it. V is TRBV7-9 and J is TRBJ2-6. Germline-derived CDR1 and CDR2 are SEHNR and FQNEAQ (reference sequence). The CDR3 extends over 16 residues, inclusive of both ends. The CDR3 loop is CASSAVAETQYFGLTF.

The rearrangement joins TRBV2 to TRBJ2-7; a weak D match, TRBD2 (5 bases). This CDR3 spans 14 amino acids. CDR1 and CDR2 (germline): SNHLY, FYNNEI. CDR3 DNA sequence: TGTGCCAGCGGGTTAGGAGCGGCAGCTGGGGAGCAGTTCGTC. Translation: CASGLGAAAGEQFV.

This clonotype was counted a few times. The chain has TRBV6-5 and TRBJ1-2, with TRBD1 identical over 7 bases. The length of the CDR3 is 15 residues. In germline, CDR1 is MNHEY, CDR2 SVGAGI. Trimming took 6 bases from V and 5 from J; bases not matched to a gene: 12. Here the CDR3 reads CASSQGGGLVYGYTF. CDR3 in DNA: TGTGCCAGCAGCCAGGGGGGCGGGCTCGTATATGGCTACACCTTC.

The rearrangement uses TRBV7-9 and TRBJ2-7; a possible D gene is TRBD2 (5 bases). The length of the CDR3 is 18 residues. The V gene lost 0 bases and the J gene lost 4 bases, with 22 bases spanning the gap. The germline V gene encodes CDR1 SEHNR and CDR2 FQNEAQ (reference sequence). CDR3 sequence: CASSLAAGRETQYYEQYV. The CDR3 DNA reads TGTGCCAGCAGCTTAGCGGCAGGTCGGGAAACGCAGTATTACGAGCAGTACGTC.

The DNA of the CDR3 is TGCGCCAGCAGCTTAGACTACAATGAGCAGTTCTTC. Amino acid sequence: CASSLDYNEQFF. The rearrangement uses TRBV5-1 and TRBJ2-1; D remains ambiguous. The CDR3 sequence is 12 residues long. Between the trimmed V and J ends, which lost 2 bases and 3 bases, there was a span of 3 bases. Germline lookup yields CDR1 SGHRS and CDR2 YFSETQ.

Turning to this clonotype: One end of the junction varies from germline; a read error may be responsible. In nucleotides, the CDR3 is TGCGCCACCAGCACACCGGGAAGGCACACAGTTTCGAGGACTGAAGCTTTCTTT. Amino acid sequence: CATSTPGRHTVSRTEAFF. The V and J genes are TRBV5-5 and TRBJ1-1; D ambiguous. This CDR3 comprises 18 residues. Germline CDR1 reads SGHKS; CDR2 reads YYEKEE (reference sequence).

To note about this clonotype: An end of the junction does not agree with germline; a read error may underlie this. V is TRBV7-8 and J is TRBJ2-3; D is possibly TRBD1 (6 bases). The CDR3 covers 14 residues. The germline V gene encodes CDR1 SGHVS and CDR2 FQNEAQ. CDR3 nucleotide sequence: TGTGCCAGCAGCTTCGGGGTTACGGGTGGACAGTTGTTCTTT. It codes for CASSFGVTGGQLFF.

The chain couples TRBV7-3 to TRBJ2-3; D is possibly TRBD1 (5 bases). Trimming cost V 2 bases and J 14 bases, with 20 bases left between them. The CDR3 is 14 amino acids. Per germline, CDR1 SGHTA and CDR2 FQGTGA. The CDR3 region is CASSLAAGLNTGYF. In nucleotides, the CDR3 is TGTGCCAGCAGCTTAGCGGCAGGGCTGAACACGGGGTATTTT.

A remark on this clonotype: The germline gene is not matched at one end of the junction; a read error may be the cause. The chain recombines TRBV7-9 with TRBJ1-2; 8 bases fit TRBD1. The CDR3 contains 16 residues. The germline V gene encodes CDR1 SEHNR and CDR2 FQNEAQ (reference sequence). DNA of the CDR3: TGTGCCGGCAGCTGGGATAGGGACAGGCTGGTATACGGGTACACCTTC. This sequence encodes CAGSWDRDRLVYGYTF.

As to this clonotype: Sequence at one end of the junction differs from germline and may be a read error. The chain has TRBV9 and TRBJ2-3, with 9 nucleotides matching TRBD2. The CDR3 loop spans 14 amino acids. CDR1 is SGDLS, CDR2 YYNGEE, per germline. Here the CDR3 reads CASSGGLALATHNF. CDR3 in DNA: TGTGCCAGCAGCGGCGGACTAGCGCTTGCTACACATAATTTT.

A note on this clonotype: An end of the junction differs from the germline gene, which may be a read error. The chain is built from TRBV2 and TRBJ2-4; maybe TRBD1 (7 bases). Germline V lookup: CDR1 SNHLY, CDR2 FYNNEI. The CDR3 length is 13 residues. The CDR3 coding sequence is TGTGCCAGCGGAGGAGGGGGCAACGATACGCAGTACTTT. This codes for CASGGGGNDTQYF.

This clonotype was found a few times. The CDR3 region is CATASGGTDTQYF. In nucleotides, the CDR3 is TGTGCCACCGCGAGCGGGGGCACAGATACGCAGTATTTT. This rearrangement joins TRBV12-3 or TRBV12-4 to TRBJ2-3; 7 bases are shared with TRBD2. The J segment lost 1 base and the V segment lost 10 bases, leaving 5 bases of the junction unmatched. The CDR3 is 13 residues long.

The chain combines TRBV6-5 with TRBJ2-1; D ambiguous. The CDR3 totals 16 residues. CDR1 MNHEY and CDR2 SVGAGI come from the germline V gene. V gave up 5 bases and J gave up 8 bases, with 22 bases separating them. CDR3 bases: TGTGCCAGCAGTCAGTCTTCAGGAGAAGGTCAGGATGAGCAGTTCTTC. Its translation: CASSQSSGEGQDEQFF.

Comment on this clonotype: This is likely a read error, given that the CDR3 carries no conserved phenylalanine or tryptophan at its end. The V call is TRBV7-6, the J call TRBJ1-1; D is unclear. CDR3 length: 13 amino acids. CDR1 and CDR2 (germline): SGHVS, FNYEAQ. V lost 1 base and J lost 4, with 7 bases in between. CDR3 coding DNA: TGTGCCAGCAGCTTAGGACAAAGCACTGAAGCTTTCTCT. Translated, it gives CASSLGQSTEAFS.

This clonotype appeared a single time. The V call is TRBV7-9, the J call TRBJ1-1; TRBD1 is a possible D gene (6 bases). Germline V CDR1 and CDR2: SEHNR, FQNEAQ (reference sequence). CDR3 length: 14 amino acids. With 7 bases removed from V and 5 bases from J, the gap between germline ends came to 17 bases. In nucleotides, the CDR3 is TGTGCCAGCACTTTTCTCCTGGGACAAACTGAAGCTTTCTTT. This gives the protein CASTFLLGQTEAFF. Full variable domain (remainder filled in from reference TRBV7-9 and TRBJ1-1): DTGVSQNPRHKITKRGQNVTFRCDPISEHNRLYWYRQTLGQGPEFLTYFQNEAQLEKSRLLSDRFSAERPKGSFSTLEIQRTEQGDSAMYLCASTFLLGQTEAFFGQGTRLTVV.

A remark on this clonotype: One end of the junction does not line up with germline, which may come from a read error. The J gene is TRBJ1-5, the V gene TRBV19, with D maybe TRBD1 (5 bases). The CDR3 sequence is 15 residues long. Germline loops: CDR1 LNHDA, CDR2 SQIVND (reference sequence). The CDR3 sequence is CASSMGGETNNEQLF. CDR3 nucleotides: TGTGCCAGTAGTATGGGGGGGGAAACCAACAATGAGCAGCTCTTT.

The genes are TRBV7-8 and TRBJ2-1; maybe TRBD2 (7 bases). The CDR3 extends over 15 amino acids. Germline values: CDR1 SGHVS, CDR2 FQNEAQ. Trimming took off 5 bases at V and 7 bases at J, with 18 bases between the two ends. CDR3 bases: TGTGCCAGCAGCAGAGCGGGACATCCGGGGAATGAGCAGTTCTTC. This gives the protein CASSRAGHPGNEQFF.

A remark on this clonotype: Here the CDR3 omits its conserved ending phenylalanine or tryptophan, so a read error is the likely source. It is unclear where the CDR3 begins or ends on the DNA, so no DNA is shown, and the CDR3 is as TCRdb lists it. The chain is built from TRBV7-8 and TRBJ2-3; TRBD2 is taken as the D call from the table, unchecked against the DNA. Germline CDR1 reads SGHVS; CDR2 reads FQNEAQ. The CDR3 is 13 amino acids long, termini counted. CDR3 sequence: CASSLGGGDDKHY.